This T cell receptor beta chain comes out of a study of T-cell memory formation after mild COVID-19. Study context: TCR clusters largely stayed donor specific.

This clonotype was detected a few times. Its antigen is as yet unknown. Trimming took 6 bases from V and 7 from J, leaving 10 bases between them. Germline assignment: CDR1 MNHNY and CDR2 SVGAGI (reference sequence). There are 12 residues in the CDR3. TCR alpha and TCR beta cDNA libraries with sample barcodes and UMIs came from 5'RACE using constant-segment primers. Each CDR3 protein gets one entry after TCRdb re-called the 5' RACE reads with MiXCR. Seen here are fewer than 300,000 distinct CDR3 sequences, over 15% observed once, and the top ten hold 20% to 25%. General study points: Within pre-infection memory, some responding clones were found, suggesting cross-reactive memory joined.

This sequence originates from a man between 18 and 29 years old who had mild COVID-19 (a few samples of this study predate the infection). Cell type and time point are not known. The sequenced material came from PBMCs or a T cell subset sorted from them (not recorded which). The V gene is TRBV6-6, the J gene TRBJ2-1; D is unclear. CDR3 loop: CASSLKGNEQFF. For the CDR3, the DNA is TGTGCCAGCAGCCTGAAAGGGAATGAGCAGTTCTTC.